At least ten counts were recorded for the clone carrying this TCR beta chain. Its antigen is still unknown. This sample is part of a study of early T cells in non-severe SARS-CoV-2 infection. Overall study: Sequencing of unsorted whole blood was done on bulk RNA, leaving chains unpaired.

Germline assignment: CDR1 SGHRS and CDR2 YFSETQ. This CDR3 spans 14 amino acids. V was pared by 0 bases and J by 4 bases, with 9 bases between. Study-wide findings and caveats: Database matching using VDJdb favored anti-spike CD8 responses, with private and CD4 specificities left missing.

Unique molecular identifiers were attached to individual cDNA molecules. MiXCR, run by TCRdb on the 5' RACE reads, gives a single entry per CDR3 protein. The sample lists about 56,000 distinct CDR3 sequences; over 9.5% were seen once. The genes are TRBV5-1 and TRBJ2-3; D unclear. This clonotype originated in an adult who was a healthcare worker with PCR-confirmed SARS-CoV-2 infection or an uninfected control (not recorded which). Material: whole blood. CDR3 region: CASSLDPSPDTQYF. CDR3 nucleotides: TGCGCCAGCAGCTTGGATCCGTCCCCAGATACGCAGTATTTT.